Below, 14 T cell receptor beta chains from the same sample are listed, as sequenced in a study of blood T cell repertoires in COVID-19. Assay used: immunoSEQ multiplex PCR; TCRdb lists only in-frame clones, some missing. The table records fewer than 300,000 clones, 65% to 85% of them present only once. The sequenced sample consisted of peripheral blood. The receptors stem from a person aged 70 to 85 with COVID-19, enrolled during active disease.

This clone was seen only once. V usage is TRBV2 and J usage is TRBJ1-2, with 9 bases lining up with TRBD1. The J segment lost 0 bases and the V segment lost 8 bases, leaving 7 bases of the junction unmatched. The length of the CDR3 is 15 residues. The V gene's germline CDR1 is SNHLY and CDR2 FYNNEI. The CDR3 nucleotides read TGTGCCAGCGCCCGGGACAGGGCCGCTAACTATGGCTACACCTTC. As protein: CASARDRAANYGYTF.

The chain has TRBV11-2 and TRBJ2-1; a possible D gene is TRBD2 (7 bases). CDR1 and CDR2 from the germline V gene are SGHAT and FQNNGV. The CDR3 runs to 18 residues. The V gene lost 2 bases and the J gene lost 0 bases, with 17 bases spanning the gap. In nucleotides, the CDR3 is TGTGCCAGCAGCTTAAGGTCCTTGAGGGGGGGCTCCTACAATGAGCAGTTCTTC. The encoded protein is CASSLRSLRGGSYNEQFF.

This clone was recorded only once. The CDR3 loop is CASRPPTTGPGTQYF. In DNA, the CDR3 is TGTGCCAGCAGACCCCCAACGACAGGGCCAGGGACCCAGTACTTC. V is TRBV6-5 and J is TRBJ2-5; 7 bases are a match to TRBD1. Germline assignment: CDR1 MNHEY and CDR2 SVGAGI. The length of the CDR3 is 15 residues. Unmatched junction bases numbered 14, after V lost 6 bases and J lost 7 bases.

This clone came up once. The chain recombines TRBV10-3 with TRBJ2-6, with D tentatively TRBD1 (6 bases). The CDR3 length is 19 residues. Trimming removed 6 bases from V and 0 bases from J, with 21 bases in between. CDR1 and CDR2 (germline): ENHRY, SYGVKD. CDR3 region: CAIRGAIGRTFSGANVLTF. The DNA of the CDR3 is TGTGCCATCAGGGGGGCGATAGGGCGAACCTTCTCTGGGGCCAACGTCCTGACTTTC.

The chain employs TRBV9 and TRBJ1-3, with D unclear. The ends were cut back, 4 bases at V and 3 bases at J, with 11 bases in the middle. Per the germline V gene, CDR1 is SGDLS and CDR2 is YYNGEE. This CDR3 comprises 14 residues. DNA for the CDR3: TGTGCCAGCAGCCCACCGGGTATTGGAAACACCATATATTTT. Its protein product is CASSPPGIGNTIYF.

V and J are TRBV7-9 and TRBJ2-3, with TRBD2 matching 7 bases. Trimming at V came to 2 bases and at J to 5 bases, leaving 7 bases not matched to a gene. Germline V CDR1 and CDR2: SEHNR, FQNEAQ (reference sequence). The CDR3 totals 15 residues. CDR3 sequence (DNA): TGTGCCAGCAGCTTACAGCGGGGCCCCAGAGATACGCAGTATTTT. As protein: CASSLQRGPRDTQYF.

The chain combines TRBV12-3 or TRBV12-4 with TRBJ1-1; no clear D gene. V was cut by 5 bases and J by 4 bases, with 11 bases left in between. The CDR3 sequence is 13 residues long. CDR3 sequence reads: CASSKRDGTEAFF. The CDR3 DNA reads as TGTGCCAGCAGTAAACGAGATGGCACTGAAGCTTTCTTT.

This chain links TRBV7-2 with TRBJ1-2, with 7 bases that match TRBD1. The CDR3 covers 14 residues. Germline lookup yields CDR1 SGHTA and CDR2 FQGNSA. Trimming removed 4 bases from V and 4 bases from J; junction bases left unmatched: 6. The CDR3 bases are TGTGCCAGCAGCTCGCTTGGACAGGCCTATGGCTACACCTTC. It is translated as CASSSLGQAYGYTF.

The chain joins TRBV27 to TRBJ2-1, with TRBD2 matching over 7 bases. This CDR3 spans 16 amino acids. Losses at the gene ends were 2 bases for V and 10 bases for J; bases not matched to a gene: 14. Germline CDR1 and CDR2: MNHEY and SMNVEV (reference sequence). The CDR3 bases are TGTGCCAGCAGTTTACGTCGGCTAGCGGCCGTAGGGGAGCAGTTCTTC. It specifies CASSLRRLAAVGEQFF.

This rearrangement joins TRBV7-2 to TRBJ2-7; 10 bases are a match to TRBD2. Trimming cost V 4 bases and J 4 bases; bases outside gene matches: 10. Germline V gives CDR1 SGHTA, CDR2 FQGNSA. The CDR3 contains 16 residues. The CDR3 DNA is TGTGCCAGCAGCTCGTCTCTAGCGGGAGCCCGGTACGAGCAGTACTTC. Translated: CASSSSLAGARYEQYF.

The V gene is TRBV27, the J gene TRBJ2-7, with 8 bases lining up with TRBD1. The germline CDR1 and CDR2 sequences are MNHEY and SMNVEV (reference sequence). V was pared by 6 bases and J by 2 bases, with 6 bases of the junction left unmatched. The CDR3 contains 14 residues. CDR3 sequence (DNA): TGTGCCAGCAGCGCCGGGACAGGAGCCTACGAGCAGTACTTC. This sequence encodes CASSAGTGAYEQYF.

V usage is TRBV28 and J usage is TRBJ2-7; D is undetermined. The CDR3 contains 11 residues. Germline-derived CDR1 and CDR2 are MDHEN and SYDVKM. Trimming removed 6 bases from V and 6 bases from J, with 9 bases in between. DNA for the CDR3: TGTGCCAGCAGCCACTTTTCCGAGCAGTACTTC. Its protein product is CASSHFSEQYF.

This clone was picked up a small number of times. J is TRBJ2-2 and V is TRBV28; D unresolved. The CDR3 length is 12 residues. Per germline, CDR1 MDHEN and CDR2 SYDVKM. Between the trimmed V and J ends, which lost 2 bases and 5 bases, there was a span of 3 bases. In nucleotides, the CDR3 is TGTGCCAGCAGTTTAGAGACCGGGGAGCTGTTTTTT. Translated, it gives CASSLETGELFF.

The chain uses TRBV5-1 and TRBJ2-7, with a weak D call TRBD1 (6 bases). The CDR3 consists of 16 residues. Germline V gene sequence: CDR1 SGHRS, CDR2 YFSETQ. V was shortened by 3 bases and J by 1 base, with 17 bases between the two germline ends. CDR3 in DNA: TGCGCCAGCAGCTGGGTGGGCAGGGGACAATCCTACGAGCAGTACTTC. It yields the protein CASSWVGRGQSYEQYF.